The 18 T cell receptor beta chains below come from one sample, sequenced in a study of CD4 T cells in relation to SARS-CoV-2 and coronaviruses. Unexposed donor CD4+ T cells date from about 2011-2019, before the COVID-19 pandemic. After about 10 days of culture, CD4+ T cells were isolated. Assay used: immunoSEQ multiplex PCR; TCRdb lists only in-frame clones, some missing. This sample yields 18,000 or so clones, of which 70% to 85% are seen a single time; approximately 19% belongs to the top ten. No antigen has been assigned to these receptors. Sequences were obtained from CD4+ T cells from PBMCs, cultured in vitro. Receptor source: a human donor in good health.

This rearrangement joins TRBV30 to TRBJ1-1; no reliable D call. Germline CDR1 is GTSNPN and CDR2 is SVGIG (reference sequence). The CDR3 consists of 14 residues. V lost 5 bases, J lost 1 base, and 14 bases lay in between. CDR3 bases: TGTGCCTGGGCTGTCGGACGGGGGAACACTGAAGCTTTCTTT. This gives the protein CAWAVGRGNTEAFF.

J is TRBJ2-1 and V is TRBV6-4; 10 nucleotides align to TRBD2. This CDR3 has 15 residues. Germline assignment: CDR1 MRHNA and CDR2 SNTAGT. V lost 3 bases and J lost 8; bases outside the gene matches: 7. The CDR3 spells CASSESSGRADEQFF. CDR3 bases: TGTGCCAGCAGTGAGTCCAGCGGGAGGGCCGATGAGCAGTTCTTC.

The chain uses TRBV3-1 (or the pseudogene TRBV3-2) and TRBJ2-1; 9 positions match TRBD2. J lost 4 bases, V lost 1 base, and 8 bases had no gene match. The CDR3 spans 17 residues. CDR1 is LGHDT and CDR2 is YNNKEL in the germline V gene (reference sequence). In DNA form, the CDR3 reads TGTGCCAGCAGCCAAGTCCAGAGCGGGAGGTGGTACAATGAGCAGTTCTTC. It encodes CASSQVQSGRWYNEQFF.

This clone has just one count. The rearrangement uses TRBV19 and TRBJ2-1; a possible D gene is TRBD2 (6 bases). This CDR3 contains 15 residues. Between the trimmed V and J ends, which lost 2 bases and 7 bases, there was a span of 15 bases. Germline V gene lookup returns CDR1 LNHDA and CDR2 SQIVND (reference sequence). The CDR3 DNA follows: TGTGCCAGTAGTATATTCGGGAGTACGGTAAATGAGCAGTTCTTC. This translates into CASSIFGSTVNEQFF.

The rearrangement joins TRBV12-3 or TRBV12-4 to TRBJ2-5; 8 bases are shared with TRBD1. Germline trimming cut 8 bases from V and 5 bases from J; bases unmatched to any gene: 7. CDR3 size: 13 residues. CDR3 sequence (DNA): TGTGCCAGCGGTCGCACAGGGGGGGAGACCCAGTACTTC. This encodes CASGRTGGETQYF.

The CDR3 sequence is CASSLWPRGSGLEQYF. CDR3 bases: TGTGCCAGCAGCTTGTGGCCCAGGGGATCGGGGCTCGAGCAGTACTTC. This chain uses TRBV5-4 with TRBJ2-7; D possibly corresponds to TRBD1 (6 bases). Per the germline V gene, CDR1 is SGHNT and CDR2 is YYREEE (reference sequence). The CDR3 has 16 residues. V was clipped by 1 base and J by 6 bases, with 20 bases between them. Supplemented by reference TRBV5-4 and TRBJ2-7, the full variable domain reads ETGVTQSPTHLIKTRGQQVTLRCSSQSGHNTVSWYQQALGQGPQFIFQYYREEENGRGNFPPRFSGLQFPNYSSELNVNALELDDSALYLCASSLWPRGSGLEQYFGPGTRLTVT.

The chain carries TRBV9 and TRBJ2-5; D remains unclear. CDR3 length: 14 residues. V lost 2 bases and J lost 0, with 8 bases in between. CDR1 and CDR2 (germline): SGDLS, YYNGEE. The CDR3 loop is CASSVGVDQETQYF. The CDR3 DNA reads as TGTGCCAGCAGCGTTGGTGTAGACCAAGAGACCCAGTACTTC. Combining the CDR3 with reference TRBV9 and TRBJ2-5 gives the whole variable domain DSGVTQTPKHLITATGQRVTLRCSPRSGDLSVYWYQQSLDQGLQFLIQYYNGEERAKGNILERFSAQQFPDLHSELNLSSLELGDSALYFCASSVGVDQETQYFGPGTRLLVL.

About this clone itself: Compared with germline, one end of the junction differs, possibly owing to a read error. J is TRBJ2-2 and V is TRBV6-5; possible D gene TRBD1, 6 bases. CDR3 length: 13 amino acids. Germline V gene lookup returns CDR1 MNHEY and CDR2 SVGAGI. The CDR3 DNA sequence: TGTGCCGGCAGGACAGCCCAGACCGGGGAGCTGTTTTTT. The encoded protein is CAGRTAQTGELFF.

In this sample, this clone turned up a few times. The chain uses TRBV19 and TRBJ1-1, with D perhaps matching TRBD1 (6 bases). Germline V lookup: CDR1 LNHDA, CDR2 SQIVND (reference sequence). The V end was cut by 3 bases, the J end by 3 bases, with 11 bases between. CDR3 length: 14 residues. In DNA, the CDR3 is TGTGCCAGTAGTATCTTGGCAGGGGACACTGAAGCTTTCTTT. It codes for CASSILAGDTEAFF.

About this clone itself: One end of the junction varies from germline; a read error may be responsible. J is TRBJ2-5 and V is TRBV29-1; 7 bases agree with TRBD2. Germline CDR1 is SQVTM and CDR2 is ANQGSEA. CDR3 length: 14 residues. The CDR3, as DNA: TGCAGCGTGCGGGGACTACCCGACCAGGAGACCCAGTACTTC. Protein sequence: CSVRGLPDQETQYF.

DNA for the CDR3: TGTGCCAGCAGTAACAAGACAGATACGCAGTATTTT. It codes for CASSNKTDTQYF. The chain links TRBV12-3 or TRBV12-4 to TRBJ2-3; D is undetermined. CDR3 length equals 12 residues. Trimming stripped 5 bases from V and 3 bases from J, with 6 bases between.

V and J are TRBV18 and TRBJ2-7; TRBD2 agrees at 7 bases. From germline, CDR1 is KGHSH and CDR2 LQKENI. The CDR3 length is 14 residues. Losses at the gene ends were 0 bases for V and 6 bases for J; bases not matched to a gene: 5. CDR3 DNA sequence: TGTGCCAGCTCACCACCAAGCGGGGTTGCCGAGCAGTACTTC. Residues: CASSPPSGVAEQYF. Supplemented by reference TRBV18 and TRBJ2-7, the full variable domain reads NAGVMQNPRHLVRRRGQEARLRCSPMKGHSHVYWYRQLPEEGLKFMVYLQKENIIDESGMPKERFSAEFPKEGPSILRIQQVVRGDSAAYFCASSPPSGVAEQYFGPGTRLTVT.

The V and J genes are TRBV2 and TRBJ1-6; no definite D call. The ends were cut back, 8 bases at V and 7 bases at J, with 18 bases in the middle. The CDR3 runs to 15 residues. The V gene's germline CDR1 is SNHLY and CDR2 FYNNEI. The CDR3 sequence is CASLDNTRFNSPLHF. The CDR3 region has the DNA TGTGCCAGCCTTGATAACACCCGGTTCAATTCACCCCTCCACTTT.

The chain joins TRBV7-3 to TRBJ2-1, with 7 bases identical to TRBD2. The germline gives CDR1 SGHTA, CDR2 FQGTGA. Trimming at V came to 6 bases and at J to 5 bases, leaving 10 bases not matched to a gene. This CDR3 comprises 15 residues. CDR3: CASSLGGLSNNEQFF. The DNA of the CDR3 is TGTGCCAGCAGTCTCGGGGGACTATCGAACAATGAGCAGTTCTTC. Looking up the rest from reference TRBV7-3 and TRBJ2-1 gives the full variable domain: GAGVSQTPSNKVTEKGKYVELRCDPISGHTALYWYRQSLGQGPEFLIYFQGTGAADDSGLPNDRFFAVRPEGSVSTLKIQRTERGDSAVYLCASSLGGLSNNEQFFGPGTRLTVL.

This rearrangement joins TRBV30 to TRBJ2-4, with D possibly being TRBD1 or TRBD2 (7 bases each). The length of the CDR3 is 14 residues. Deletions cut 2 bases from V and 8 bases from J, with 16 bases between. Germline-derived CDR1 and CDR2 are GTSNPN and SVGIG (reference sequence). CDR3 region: CAWSPAAGGDIQYF. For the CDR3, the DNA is TGTGCCTGGAGTCCCGCGGCAGGGGGGGACATTCAGTACTTC.

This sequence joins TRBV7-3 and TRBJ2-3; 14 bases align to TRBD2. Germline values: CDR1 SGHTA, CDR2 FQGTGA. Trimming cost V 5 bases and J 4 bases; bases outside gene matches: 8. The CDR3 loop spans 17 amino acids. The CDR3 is CASSLGTSGSGADTQYF. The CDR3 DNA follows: TGTGCCAGCAGCCTAGGGACTAGCGGGAGTGGGGCAGATACGCAGTATTTT.

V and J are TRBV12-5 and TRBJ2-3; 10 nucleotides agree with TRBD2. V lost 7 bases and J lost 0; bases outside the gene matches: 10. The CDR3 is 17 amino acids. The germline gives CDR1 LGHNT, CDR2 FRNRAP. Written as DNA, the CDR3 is TGTGCTAGTGTAAACCCGACTAGCGGGCGGAGCACAGATACGCAGTATTTT. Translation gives CASVNPTSGRSTDTQYF.

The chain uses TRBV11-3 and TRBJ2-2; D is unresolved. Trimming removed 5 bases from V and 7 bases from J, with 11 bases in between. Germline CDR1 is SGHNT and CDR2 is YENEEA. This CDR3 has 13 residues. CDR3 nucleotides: TGTGCCAGCAGCGCCATTTTGGGCGGGGAGCTGTTTTTT. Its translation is CASSAILGGELFF.